Below are 32 T cell receptor beta chains sequenced from a single sample in a study of cytomegalovirus exposure and HLA in healthy donors. Clones were sequenced by immunoSEQ multiplex PCR, and TCRdb holds only the in-frame ones, with some missing. The sample includes roughly 130,000 clones, about nine tenths of them seen just once. Sample: PBMCs. The source is a man aged 30 to 39 in good health and CMV-seronegative.

This clone was counted between two and nine times. The chain carries TRBV9 and TRBJ2-2; 14 bases line up with TRBD2. With 3 bases clipped from V and 0 bases from J, the junction kept 4 bases outside the gene matches. This CDR3 contains 18 residues. CDR1 is SGDLS, CDR2 YYNGEE, per germline. The CDR3 here is CASSDRTSGRSNTGELFF. CDR3 nucleotides: TGTGCCAGCAGCGATAGGACTAGCGGGAGGTCGAACACCGGGGAGCTGTTTTTT.

The J gene is TRBJ1-2, the V gene TRBV19; 9 bases map to TRBD1. CDR1 and CDR2 from the germline V gene are LNHDA and SQIVND (reference sequence). This CDR3 spans 12 amino acids. The J segment lost 7 bases and the V segment lost 6 bases, leaving 3 bases of the junction unmatched. The CDR3 nucleotides read TGTGCCAGTAGGTCGGACAGGGGTGGCTACACCTTC. This encodes CASRSDRGGYTF.

DNA of the CDR3: TGTGCCAGCAGCTTGAATCTAGGGGCAGCTTTCTTT. Its protein is CASSLNLGAAFF. The V call is TRBV5-6, the J call TRBJ1-1; D might be TRBD1 (5 bases). Trimming removed 1 base at V and 10 bases at J, with 11 bases between. CDR3 length: 12 residues. In germline, CDR1 is SGHDT, CDR2 YYEEEE.

V is TRBV9 and J is TRBJ2-4; 10 nucleotides align to TRBD1. The CDR3 spans 15 residues. Germline CDR1 and CDR2: SGDLS and YYNGEE. J was trimmed by 5 bases and V by 3 bases; bases with no gene match: 5. The CDR3 sequence: CASSEDRGTQNIQYF. As DNA, the CDR3 is TGTGCCAGCAGCGAGGACAGGGGGACCCAAAACATTCAGTACTTC.

The sample holds one count of this clone. This rearrangement joins TRBV9 to TRBJ2-2, with 7 bases identical to TRBD2. CDR1 is SGDLS, CDR2 YYNGEE, per germline. This CDR3 has 15 residues. The V gene end was trimmed by 7 bases and the J gene end by 7 bases; junction bases not matched to a gene: 13. The CDR3, as DNA: TGTGCCAGCTCCAAGGGCGGGAGTGTGGTCGGGGAGCTGTTTTTT. Its translation: CASSKGGSVVGELFF.

J is TRBJ2-3 and V is TRBV7-3; D not certain. Germline V CDR1 and CDR2: SGHTA, FQGTGA. This CDR3 has 13 residues. V was pared by 6 bases and J by 8 bases, with 15 bases between. CDR3 residues: CASSSTEGATQYF. DNA for the CDR3: TGTGCCAGCAGTTCTACGGAAGGAGCTACGCAGTATTTT.

This sequence joins TRBV6-4 and TRBJ2-7; D is perhaps TRBD1 (6 bases). The CDR3 has 14 amino acids. Germline assignment: CDR1 MRHNA and CDR2 SNTAGT. Trimming removed 9 bases from V and 0 bases from J, with 15 bases in between. CDR3 amino acids: CARNNDRYSYEQYF. The DNA for the CDR3 is TGTGCCAGAAATAACGACAGGTACTCCTACGAGCAGTACTTC.

CDR3 in amino acids: CASSQEGASGRYEQYF. In DNA form, the CDR3 reads TGCGCCAGCAGCCAAGAGGGGGCTAGCGGGAGGTACGAGCAGTACTTC. This chain uses TRBV4-3 with TRBJ2-7, with 11 bases that match TRBD2. CDR3 length equals 16 residues. V was pared by 0 bases and J by 4 bases, with 5 bases of the junction left unmatched. The germline gives CDR1 LGHNA, CDR2 YSLEER.

The chain carries TRBV11-3 and TRBJ2-3, with 14 bases lining up with TRBD2. This CDR3 is 14 amino acids long. Germline CDR1 and CDR2: SGHNT and YENEEA. Trimming took 3 bases from V and 10 from J; bases not matched to a gene: 3. The CDR3 nucleotides are TGTGCCAGCAGCTTGACTAGCGGGAGGGAGCCGCAGTATTTT. Protein: CASSLTSGREPQYF.

The chain employs TRBV6-4 and TRBJ1-2, with TRBD1 matching 11 bases. Germline assignment: CDR1 MRHNA and CDR2 SNTAGT. The CDR3 sequence is 14 residues long. V lost 6 bases and J lost 8; bases outside the gene matches: 8. The CDR3 DNA reads TGTGCCAGCAGCGGACAGGGGGCGATTGGAGGCTACACCTTC. This gives the protein CASSGQGAIGGYTF.

CDR3 coding DNA: TGTGCCAGCAGCCCATCGTCAGGTGGCTACACCTTC. This encodes CASSPSSGGYTF. This sequence joins TRBV13 and TRBJ1-2, with D uncertain. CDR1 is PRHDT, CDR2 FYEKMQ, per germline (reference sequence). V lost 5 bases to trimming and J lost 7 bases, with 11 bases between them. The CDR3 spans 12 residues.

The genes are TRBV27 and TRBJ2-7; TRBD2 matches 7 bases. After removal of 4 bases from V and 2 bases from J, the junction contained 5 bases not matched to a gene. The CDR3 loop spans 14 amino acids. CDR1 is MNHEY and CDR2 is SMNVEV in the germline V gene (reference sequence). CDR3 sequence reads: CASSSLAEAYEQYF. CDR3 nucleotides: TGTGCCAGCAGTTCCCTAGCGGAAGCCTACGAGCAGTACTTC.

V usage is TRBV13 and J usage is TRBJ2-7, with TRBD2 matching 7 bases. Trimming at V came to 5 bases and at J to 0 bases, leaving 7 bases not matched to a gene. The CDR3 is 15 residues long. Germline values: CDR1 PRHDT, CDR2 FYEKMQ (reference sequence). DNA for the CDR3: TGTGCCAGCAGCCATCCCGGGACTAACTCCTACGAGCAGTACTTC. Translated: CASSHPGTNSYEQYF. The variable domain in full, completed from reference TRBV13 and TRBJ2-7, reads AAGVIQSPRHLIKEKRETATLKCYPIPRHDTVYWYQQGPGQDPQFLISFYEKMQSDKGSIPDRFSAQQFSDYHSELNMSSLELGDSALYFCASSHPGTNSYEQYFGPGTRLTVT.

This clone has just one count. The V and J genes are TRBV2 and TRBJ2-7, with D unclear. Per the germline V gene, CDR1 is SNHLY and CDR2 is FYNNEI. This CDR3 spans 14 amino acids. V dropped 4 bases and J dropped 4 bases, with 14 bases sitting between them. CDR3 DNA sequence: TGTGCCAGCAGTGTGGGTGGAGTGGATTACGAGCAGTACTTC. Amino acids: CASSVGGVDYEQYF.

The V and J genes are TRBV4-1 and TRBJ2-7, with D unresolved. The CDR3 is 15 amino acids. CDR1 MGHRA and CDR2 YSYEKL come from the germline V gene. V was trimmed by 3 bases and J by 0 bases, leaving 12 bases between them. The CDR3 DNA sequence: TGCGCCAGCAGCCACACAAGCGCCCCCTCCTACGAGCAGTACTTC. Protein sequence: CASSHTSAPSYEQYF.

The chain is built from TRBV6-1 and TRBJ1-1; D not resolved. Looked up from germline, CDR1 is MNHNS and CDR2 is SASEGT. The CDR3 has 14 residues. V was clipped by 7 bases and J by 0 bases, with 12 bases between them. CDR3 DNA: TGTGCCAGCAATCTAAACCTCCTGAACACTGAAGCTTTCTTT. Protein sequence: CASNLNLLNTEAFF.

J is TRBJ2-5 and V is TRBV25-1, with 10 bases identical to TRBD2. This CDR3 is 16 amino acids long. Germline trimming cut 6 bases from V and 5 bases from J; bases unmatched to any gene: 12. CDR1 and CDR2 from the germline V gene are MGHDK and SYGVNS. This CDR3 is CASSLLRLAGGETQYF. In DNA form, the CDR3 reads TGTGCCAGCAGCCTCTTGCGACTAGCGGGCGGGGAGACCCAGTACTTC.

This clone was observed once. The chain has TRBV15 and TRBJ2-2, with 7 nucleotides matching TRBD2. CDR3 length: 18 amino acids. The germline gives CDR1 LNHNV, CDR2 YYDKDF (reference sequence). V was clipped by 3 bases and J by 1 base; unmatched bases: 11. CDR3 region: CATSSPTTSWENTGELFF. CDR3 coding DNA: TGTGCCACCAGCAGCCCAACGACTAGCTGGGAGAACACCGGGGAGCTGTTTTTT.

V is TRBV6-1 and J is TRBJ1-2; TRBD1 is a possible D gene (6 bases). Trimming took 2 bases from V and 8 from J, leaving 12 bases between them. Germline assignment: CDR1 MNHNS and CDR2 SASEGT. The CDR3 has 13 amino acids. CDR3 residues: CASSETGLYGYTF. The CDR3 DNA reads TGTGCCAGCAGTGAAACAGGGCTTTACGGCTACACCTTC.

This chain links TRBV4-3 with TRBJ2-6, with D perhaps TRBD1 (5 bases). V was shortened by 0 bases and J by 1 base, with 7 bases between the two germline ends. The germline V gene has CDR1 LGHNA and CDR2 YSLEER. The CDR3 sequence is 16 residues long. In nucleotides, the CDR3 is TGCGCCAGCAGCCAAGAACAGGAGTCTGGGGCCAACGTCCTGACTTTC. Translating it yields CASSQEQESGANVLTF.

This chain connects TRBV5-1 to TRBJ2-2; D possibly corresponds to TRBD1 (6 bases). The CDR3 has 16 amino acids. V was pared by 1 base and J by 2 bases, with 12 bases between. Germline lookup yields CDR1 SGHRS and CDR2 YFSETQ. The CDR3 nucleotides read TGCGCCAGCAGCTTGAAACAGGGTGGCAACACCGGGGAGCTGTTTTTT. Its protein product is CASSLKQGGNTGELFF.

The chain uses TRBV5-5 and TRBJ1-2; D gene unclear. The CDR3 spans 15 residues. Germline lookup yields CDR1 SGHKS and CDR2 YYEKEE (reference sequence). V dropped 2 bases and J dropped 3 bases, with 14 bases sitting between them. The CDR3 sequence is CASSFAPFRDYGYTF. The CDR3, as DNA: TGTGCCAGCAGCTTTGCCCCCTTCCGGGACTATGGCTACACCTTC. Full variable domain (rest looked up from reference TRBV5-5 and TRBJ1-2): DAGVTQSPTHLIKTRGQQVTLRCSPISGHKSVSWYQQVLGQGPQFIFQYYEKEERGRGNFPDRFSARQFPNYSSELNVNALLLGDSALYLCASSFAPFRDYGYTFGSGTRLTVV.

The J gene is TRBJ2-3, the V gene TRBV5-4, with TRBD2 identical over 9 bases. Per the germline V gene, CDR1 is SGHNT and CDR2 is YYREEE (reference sequence). Germline trimming cut 0 bases from V and 1 base from J; bases unmatched to any gene: 3. The CDR3 is 16 amino acids. This CDR3 is CASSLEVAGGTDTQYF. DNA for the CDR3: TGTGCCAGCAGCTTGGAGGTAGCGGGAGGCACAGATACGCAGTATTTT.

The chain couples TRBV10-3 to TRBJ2-5; TRBD1 agrees at 8 bases. V gave up 2 bases and J gave up 3 bases; unmatched junction bases: 2. CDR3 length: 14 amino acids. The V gene's germline CDR1 is ENHRY and CDR2 SYGVKD. CDR3 nucleotides: TGTGCCATCAGTGAGGGGACAGGAAAAGAGACCCAGTACTTC. Protein: CAISEGTGKETQYF.

V gene TRBV7-2 combines with J gene TRBJ1-3; D perhaps matches TRBD1 (5 bases). CDR1 is SGHTA and CDR2 is FQGNSA in the germline V gene. Trimming pared 5 bases from V and 0 bases from J, leaving 20 bases between. The CDR3 totals 18 residues. In DNA, the CDR3 is TGTGCCAGCAGCCCTGCAAGGGGCGGAACGAGCTCTGGAAACACCATATATTTT. Its translation: CASSPARGGTSSGNTIYF.

The V gene is TRBV9, the J gene TRBJ2-7, with D uncertain. Germline-derived CDR1 and CDR2 are SGDLS and YYNGEE. Between the trimmed V and J ends, which lost 0 bases and 3 bases, there was a span of 10 bases. The CDR3 loop spans 14 amino acids. The CDR3 bases are TGTGCCAGCAGCGTAGCTACGGGTGTCTACGAGCAGTACTTC. Encoded protein: CASSVATGVYEQYF.

The chain has TRBV27 and TRBJ1-1, with a weak D call TRBD1 (6 bases). This CDR3 has 14 amino acids. CDR1 MNHEY and CDR2 SMNVEV come from the germline V gene (reference sequence). Between the trimmed V and J ends, which lost 5 bases and 4 bases, there was a span of 14 bases. CDR3 region: CASSHREKGTEAFF. The CDR3 coding sequence is TGTGCCAGCAGTCACAGGGAAAAGGGCACTGAAGCTTTCTTT.

The V gene is TRBV11-2, the J gene TRBJ1-3; the D is unclear. There are 13 residues in the CDR3. V was cut by 5 bases and J by 4 bases, with 9 bases left in between. Germline V gives CDR1 SGHAT, CDR2 FQNNGV. CDR3 nucleotides: TGTGCCAGCAGCAGAGACTACGGAAACACCATATATTTT. It encodes CASSRDYGNTIYF.

V and J are TRBV9 and TRBJ2-7; D is perhaps TRBD1 (5 bases). V was cut by 0 bases and J by 6 bases, with 19 bases left in between. The CDR3 has 16 amino acids. The germline V gene has CDR1 SGDLS and CDR2 YYNGEE. The CDR3 DNA sequence: TGTGCCAGCAGCGTAGCAGTGGACACCCCGGCTAGCGAGCAGTACTTC. It codes for CASSVAVDTPASEQYF.

The chain is built from TRBV7-3 and TRBJ2-2; 11 nucleotides agree with TRBD1. Germline lookup yields CDR1 SGHTA and CDR2 FQGTGA. The junction had 11 bases not matched to a gene; V was cut back by 4 bases and J by 4 bases. CDR3 length equals 18 residues. CDR3 loop: CASSSGDRGKGSTGELFF. The DNA of the CDR3 is TGTGCCAGCAGCTCAGGGGACAGGGGGAAAGGAAGCACCGGGGAGCTGTTTTTT.

This chain uses TRBV30 with TRBJ1-6, with a tentative D call TRBD1 (6 bases). This CDR3 is built from 14 residues. CDR1 is GTSNPN and CDR2 is SVGIG in the germline V gene (reference sequence). The V end lost 4 bases, the J end lost 8 bases, and 15 bases lay between the germline ends. CDR3: CAWIPDRNYSPLHF. Here the CDR3 DNA reads TGTGCCTGGATCCCAGACAGGAACTATTCACCCCTCCACTTT. Together with reference TRBV30 and TRBJ1-6, the CDR3 gives the full variable domain: SQTIHQWPATLVQPVGSPLSLECTVEGTSNPNLYWYRQAAGRGLQLLFYSVGIGQISSEVPQNLSASRPQDRQFILSSKKLLLSDSGFYLCAWIPDRNYSPLHFGNGTRLTVT.

V gene TRBV18 combines with J gene TRBJ2-5; 14 bases match TRBD2. V shed 5 bases and J 6 bases; nucleotides not matched to a gene: 14. The CDR3 covers 18 residues. Germline V gene data show CDR1 as KGHSH and CDR2 as LQKENI. The CDR3 loop reads CASSAQTSGRAVGKTQYF. In DNA, the CDR3 is TGTGCCAGCTCAGCTCAGACTAGCGGGAGGGCCGTGGGGAAGACCCAGTACTTC.